This T cell receptor beta chain was sequenced for a study of T cells after yellow fever vaccination. Overall study context: SMART-Seq v4 Ultra Low Input prepared the low-cell-number fractions.

Trimming took off 2 bases at V and 6 bases at J, with 7 bases between the two ends. This CDR3 comprises 12 residues. Germline lookup yields CDR1 MNHEY and CDR2 SVGAGI. 5'RACE template switching produced TCR cDNA carrying a universal primer site and UMIs. MiXCR, applied by TCRdb to the 5' RACE reads, yields one record per CDR3 protein. The data show 150,000 or so distinct CDR3 sequences, 9.3% seen once. The chain recombines TRBV6-5 with TRBJ1-2; D is undetermined. This clonotype was obtained from a man between 18 and 35 years old who received the YFV17D yellow fever vaccine. The material was CD8+ T cells sorted from PBMCs, obtained 45 days after the yellow fever booster vaccination. CDR3 protein: CASSYGGNGYTF. CDR3 nucleotides: TGTGCCAGCAGTTACGGCGGGAATGGCTACACCTTC.